The next 2 T cell receptor beta chains were all read from a single sample in a study of control samples from healthy donors and cancer patients. Clones were read by immunoSEQ multiplex PCR, and TCRdb kept only the in-frame ones, dropping some. The sample lists some 140,000 clones, more than 90% occurring once. Sequencing was performed on blood. Every receptor here comes from a young man in good health.

This chain links TRBV10-1 with TRBJ2-2, with D perhaps matching TRBD1 (6 bases). The V and J ends lost 10 bases and 0 bases respectively, with 21 bases between them. The CDR3 sequence is 17 residues long. CDR1 and CDR2 from the germline V gene are WNHNN and SYGVQD (reference sequence). The CDR3 sequence is CATKSPAGTPNTGELFF. The CDR3 DNA is TGCGCCACCAAATCACCCGCCGGGACACCGAACACCGGGGAGCTGTTTTTT.

The chain links TRBV12-3 or TRBV12-4 to TRBJ1-1, with a possible D match to TRBD1 (6 bases). The CDR3 is 13 residues long. V was shortened by 6 bases and J by 8 bases, with 16 bases between the two germline ends. Written as DNA, the CDR3 is TGTGCCAGCAGCCAAACCGGGGGGCCAGAAGCTTTCTTT. It codes for CASSQTGGPEAFF.